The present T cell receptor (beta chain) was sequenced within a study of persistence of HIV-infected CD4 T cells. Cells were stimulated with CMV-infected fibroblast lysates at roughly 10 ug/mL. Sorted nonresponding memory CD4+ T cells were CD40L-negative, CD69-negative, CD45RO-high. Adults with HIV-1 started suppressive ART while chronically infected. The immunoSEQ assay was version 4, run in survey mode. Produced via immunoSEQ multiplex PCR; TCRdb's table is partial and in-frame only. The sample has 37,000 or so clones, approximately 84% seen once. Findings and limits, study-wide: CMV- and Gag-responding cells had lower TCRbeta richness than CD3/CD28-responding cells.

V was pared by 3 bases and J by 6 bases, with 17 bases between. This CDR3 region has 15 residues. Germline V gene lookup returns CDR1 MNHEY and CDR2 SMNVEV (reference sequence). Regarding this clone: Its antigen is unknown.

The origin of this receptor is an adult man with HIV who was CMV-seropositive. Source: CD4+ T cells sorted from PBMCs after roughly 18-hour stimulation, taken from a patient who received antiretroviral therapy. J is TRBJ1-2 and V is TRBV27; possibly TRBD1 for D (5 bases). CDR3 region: CASSFLPRGEDGYTF. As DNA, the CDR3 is TGTGCCAGCAGTTTCCTTCCTCGGGGGGAGGATGGCTACACCTTC.